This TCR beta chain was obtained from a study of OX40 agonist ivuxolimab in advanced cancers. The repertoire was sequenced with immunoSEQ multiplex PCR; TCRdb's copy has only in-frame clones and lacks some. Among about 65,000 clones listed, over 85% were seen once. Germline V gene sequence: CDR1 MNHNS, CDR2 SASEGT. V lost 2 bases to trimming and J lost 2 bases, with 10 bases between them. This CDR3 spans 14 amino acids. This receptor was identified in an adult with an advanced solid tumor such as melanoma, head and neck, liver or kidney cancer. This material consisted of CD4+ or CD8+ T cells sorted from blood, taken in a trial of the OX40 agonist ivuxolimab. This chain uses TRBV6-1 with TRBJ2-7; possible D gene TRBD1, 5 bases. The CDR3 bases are TGTGCCAGCAGTGAAAATTACAGGCCCTACGAGCAGTACTTC. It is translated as CASSENYRPYEQYF.